This T cell receptor (beta chain) is drawn from a study of blood T cell repertoires in COVID-19. The wider study: Nucleic acid was either cDNA or gDNA, and it came from T cells, B-cell-depleted T cells, or PBMCs.

Measured with immunoSEQ multiplex PCR; TCRdb has only the in-frame clones, and not every one. The sample consists of a few hundred thousand clones, around 84% of them appearing once. Across about two dozen US areas, participants ranged in age from about 18 to 100 years. Recovered status in Cohort 3 required two negative PCRs, clearance, or symptom resolution. CDR1 and CDR2 from the germline V gene are SGHRS and YFSETQ. V gave up 3 bases and J gave up 1 base, with 13 bases separating them. This CDR3 region has 16 residues. J is TRBJ2-2 and V is TRBV5-1, with a tentative D call TRBD1 (5 bases). This TCR derives from a woman between 50 and 59 years old who had recovered from COVID-19. The sequenced sample consisted of PBMCs or T cells enriched from blood (not recorded which). CDR3 sequence: CASSSEGARNTGELFF. DNA of the CDR3: TGCGCCAGCAGCTCGGAAGGGGCCCGGAACACCGGGGAGCTGTTTTTT.